A selection of T cell receptor beta chains follows, all from one sample in a study of cytomegalovirus exposure and HLA in healthy donors. Assay: immunoSEQ multiplex PCR; the TCRdb copy retains only in-frame clones and omits some. The sample yields roughly 120,000 clones, just under 75% seen once. The sample comprised PBMCs. The origin of the receptors is a man aged 60 to 69 in good health and CMV-seropositive. The CDR3 runs from the conserved cysteine through the conserved F or W. Each record gives: V gene, J gene, clone size, D gene, CDR3 DNA, CDR3 protein. D genes are given only for firm matches. A row's size may be missing; if present it is once, few, many or a size class.

TRBV4-1	TRBJ1-5	NA	NA	TGCGCCAGCAGCCAAGATGACGGGGATTACGACTTAAATCAGCCCCAGCATTTT	CASSQDDGDYDLNQPQHF
TRBV6-6	TRBJ1-1	once	NA	TGTGCCAGCAGTTTCGGGGGCACTGAAGCTTTCTTT	CASSFGGTEAFF
TRBV7-9	TRBJ2-5	NA	TRBD2	TGTGCCAGCAGCTTAGGCGCAAGCGGGGGCCCAGAGACCCAGTACTTC	CASSLGASGGPETQYF
TRBV6-5	TRBJ2-3	NA	TRBD1	TGTGCCAGCAGCCGACAGGGTCTAAGCACAGATACGCAGTATTTT	CASSRQGLSTDTQYF
TRBV6-5	TRBJ2-3	NA	TRBD2	TGTGCCAGCAGTTGGGGACTAGCGGGGGGGGGTACGCAGTATTTT	CASSWGLAGGGTQYF
TRBV2	TRBJ2-5	NA	NA	TGTGCCAGCAGTGGGGGACTTCAAGAGACCCAGTACTTC	CASSGGLQETQYF
TRBV9	TRBJ1-6	NA	NA	TGTGCCAGCAGCGCGGGTCGGAGTTCACCCCTCCACTTT	CASSAGRSSPLHF
TRBV9	TRBJ2-5	NA	NA	TGTGCCAGCAGCGCAGGATCACTCCAAGAGACCCAGTACTTC	CASSAGSLQETQYF
TRBV9	TRBJ1-2	NA	TRBD1	TGTGCCAGCAGCGTAGGGGGGACAGGGAAGGACTATGGCTACACCTTC	CASSVGGTGKDYGYTF
TRBV5-1	TRBJ2-4	once	TRBD2	TGCGCCAGCAGCGGCTCGGCCTTCTCAGCGGGGGGGTCCGGGATGTACATTCAGTACTTC	CASSGSAFSAGGSGMYIQYF
TRBV7-8	TRBJ2-2	few	TRBD2	TGTGCCAGCAGCTTAGGGCTAGCGGGGGGCTCCGGGGAGCTGTTTTTT	CASSLGLAGGSGELFF
TRBV29-1	TRBJ1-5	few	NA	NA	CSVSLDRSNQPQHF
TRBV29-1	TRBJ1-5	NA	TRBD1	TGCAGCGTGACAGGGCATAGCAATCAGCCCCAGCATTTT	CSVTGHSNQPQHF
TRBV7-3	TRBJ2-1	NA	NA	TGTGCCAGCAGCTTACTAGCGAGTAATGAGCAGTTCTTC	CASSLLASNEQFF
TRBV11-2	TRBJ2-7	NA	NA	TGTGCCAGCAGCTGGACGGAGGGCAACGAGCAGTACTTC	CASSWTEGNEQYF
TRBV2	TRBJ2-7	NA	NA	TGTGCCAGCAGTGAAGACGGGAGCTCCTACGAGCAGTACTTC	CASSEDGSSYEQYF
TRBV19	TRBJ2-7	NA	NA	TGTGCCAGTAGTATGAGAGGTTTAGGCTACGAGCAGTACTTC	CASSMRGLGYEQYF
TRBV5-6	TRBJ1-2	few	NA	TGTGCCAGCAGCTTGAGCGGGCTGAGGGGCTACACCTTC	CASSLSGLRGYTF
TRBV4-1	TRBJ1-2	NA	NA	TGCGCCAGCAGCCTCTCCGAGGGTTATGGCTACACCTTC	CASSLSEGYGYTF
TRBV18	TRBJ2-7	NA	TRBD1	TGTGCCAGCTCCCCGACAGGGGATAGTTACGAGCAGTACTTC	CASSPTGDSYEQYF
TRBV10-3	TRBJ2-5	once	NA	TGTGCCATCAGACACCGGGAGCAAGAGACCCAGTACTTC	CAIRHREQETQYF
TRBV6-5	TRBJ1-4	NA	NA	TGTGCCAGCAAGCGGCAGGATGAAAAACTGTTTTTT	CASKRQDEKLFF
TRBV5-1	TRBJ1-4	NA	TRBD1	TGCGCCAGCAGCTTGGGGACAGGGGATCATGAAAAACTGTTTTTT	CASSLGTGDHEKLFF
TRBV5-1	TRBJ1-1	NA	NA	TGCGCCAGCAGCTTGGCCCTACCGACTAGAGGTATGTCCCGTCAAGCTTTCTTT	CASSLALPTRGMSRQAFF
TRBV2	TRBJ2-7	NA	NA	TGTGCCAGCAGTAACGGTCGAGGTTCCTACGAGCAGTACTTC	CASSNGRGSYEQYF
TRBV29-1	TRBJ1-6	NA	NA	TGCAGCGTCGAAAACAGGCGATTCCTCGATGGTTCACCCCTCCACTTT	CSVENRRFLDGSPLHF
TRBV10-1	TRBJ1-5	NA	NA	TGCGCCAGCAGTGAAAACAGGGATCAGCCCCAGCATTTT	CASSENRDQPQHF
TRBV30	TRBJ2-7	few	NA	TGTGCCTGGAGTGTAAAGGGGGCCTACGAGCAGTACTTC	CAWSVKGAYEQYF
TRBV5-6	TRBJ2-4	NA	TRBD1	TGTGCCAGCAACCGGGACAGGGGGGCGGGCATTCAGTACTTC	CASNRDRGAGIQYF
TRBV19	TRBJ2-3	few	TRBD1	TGTGCCAGTAGTATTATTGCCGTTCGACAGGGGGTGAGCACAGATACGCAGTATTTT	CASSIIAVRQGVSTDTQYF
TRBV27	TRBJ2-5	NA	NA	TGTGCCAGCGGACGGGCGGGTGAGACCCGGTACTTC	CASGRAGETRYF
TRBV7-9	TRBJ2-7	NA	NA	TGTGCCAGCAGCTTAGACCCCGGGACACCATCTTACGAGCAGTACTTC	CASSLDPGTPSYEQYF
TRBV5-1	TRBJ1-1	NA	NA	TGCGCCAGCAGCACCATTCTAGAGGGTGATGAAGCTTTCTTT	CASSTILEGDEAFF
TRBV7-9	TRBJ1-6	NA	NA	TGTGCCAGCAGCCCCGGGACTGCTTTTTCACCCCTCCACTTT	CASSPGTAFSPLHF
TRBV5-1	TRBJ2-1	few	NA	TGCGCCAGCACCTCGGGGAACGGCTACAATGAGCAGTTCTTC	CASTSGNGYNEQFF
TRBV25-1	TRBJ2-1	NA	TRBD2	TGTGCCAGCAGTGAATATGGGGGTAGCGGGCAAGCCTACAATGAGCAGTTCTTC	CASSEYGGSGQAYNEQFF
TRBV5-8	TRBJ1-3	NA	TRBD1	TGTGCCAGCAGTTACGCCGGGACAGGTGGAAACACCATATATTTT	CASSYAGTGGNTIYF
TRBV5-1	TRBJ1-2	few	TRBD1	TGCGCCAGCAGCGCAACGACAGGGGAGGATGGCTACACCTTC	CASSATTGEDGYTF
TRBV5-6	TRBJ1-1	few	TRBD1	TGTGCCAGCAGCCCCCTCGGACAGGGGAACACTGAAGCTTTCTTT	CASSPLGQGNTEAFF
TRBV19	TRBJ1-1	NA	NA	TGTGCCAGTAGTATCCTACAGGGAGTTGAAACTGAAGCTTTCTTT	CASSILQGVETEAFF
TRBV10-1	TRBJ1-1	NA	NA	TGCGCCAGCAGTGACTCAGGGCAGCCTGAGAACACTGAAGCTTTCTTT	CASSDSGQPENTEAFF
TRBV10-1	TRBJ1-2	NA	NA	TGCGCCAGCAGTGAGGGACAGCACTATGGCTACACCTTC	CASSEGQHYGYTF
TRBV19	TRBJ2-2	NA	TRBD1	TGTGCCAGTACCCCGCCCGACAGGGCGTCCGGGGAGCTGTTTTTT	CASTPPDRASGELFF
TRBV5-8	TRBJ2-5	NA	TRBD2	TGTGCCAGCAACGGGGGGGGGCGAGGAGAGACCCAGTACTTC	CASNGGGRGETQYF
TRBV28	TRBJ1-5	NA	TRBD1	TGTGCCAGCAGTTCGAACAGGGGGCGGCGGCAGCCCCAGCATTTT	CASSSNRGRRQPQHF
TRBV30	TRBJ2-1	NA	NA	TGTGCCTGGAGTGTACGGGAGAGCTCCTACAATGAGCAGTTCTTC	CAWSVRESSYNEQFF
TRBV4-1	TRBJ2-1	NA	TRBD2	TGCGCCAGCAGCCTCCCCCCCGGGGGGGGCAATGAGCAGTTCTTC	CASSLPPGGGNEQFF
TRBV28	TRBJ1-2	NA	NA	TGTGCCAGCAGTTTCCCAGGGCATAACTATGGCTACACCTTC	CASSFPGHNYGYTF
TRBV19	TRBJ1-6	NA	NA	TGTGCCAGTAGTTCCCTGGACGGACTTAATTCACCCCTCCACTTT	CASSSLDGLNSPLHF
TRBV4-1	TRBJ2-4	NA	NA	TGCGCCAGCAGCCAAGCAAGACGGGCAGGGCTAGCCAAAAACATTCAGTACTTC	CASSQARRAGLAKNIQYF
TRBV30	TRBJ2-3	NA	TRBD2	TGTGCCTGGAGTTCCCGGACTAGTCCTAGCACAGATACGCAGTATTTT	CAWSSRTSPSTDTQYF
TRBV28	TRBJ2-3	once	NA	TGTGCCAGCAGTTTAGCAGGGGCGGAATTAACAGATACGCAGTATTTT	CASSLAGAELTDTQYF
TRBV5-4	TRBJ1-2	NA	TRBD1	TGTGCCAGCAGCTTGGGGACAGGGGTCTACTATGGCTACACCTTC	CASSLGTGVYYGYTF
TRBV6-6	TRBJ2-5	NA	TRBD1	TGTGCCAGCAGTCCTCATGGGACAGTAAAGACCCAGTACTTC	CASSPHGTVKTQYF